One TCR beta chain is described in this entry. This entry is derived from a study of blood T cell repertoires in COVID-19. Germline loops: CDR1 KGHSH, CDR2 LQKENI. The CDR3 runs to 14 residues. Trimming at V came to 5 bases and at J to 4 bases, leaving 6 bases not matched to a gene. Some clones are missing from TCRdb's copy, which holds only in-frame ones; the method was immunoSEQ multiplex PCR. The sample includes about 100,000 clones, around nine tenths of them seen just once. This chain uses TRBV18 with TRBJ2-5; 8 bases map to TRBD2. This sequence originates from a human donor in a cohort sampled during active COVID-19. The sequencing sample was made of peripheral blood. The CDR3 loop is CASSWTGGPETQYF. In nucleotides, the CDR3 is TGTGCCAGCTCATGGACGGGAGGGCCAGAGACCCAGTACTTC. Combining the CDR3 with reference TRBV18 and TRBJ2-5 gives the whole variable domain NAGVMQNPRHLVRRRGQEARLRCSPMKGHSHVYWYRQLPEEGLKFMVYLQKENIIDESGMPKERFSAEFPKEGPSILRIQQVVRGDSAAYFCASSWTGGPETQYFGPGTRLLVL.